This T cell receptor (beta chain) was found in a study of T cells expressing NK-cell markers. Points from the study as a whole: Dominant NKG2C+ clonotype frequencies of about 1.0-7.5% of CD8+ T cells were measured in about 6 donors.

The CDR3 has 14 amino acids. CDR1 SGHVS and CDR2 FNYEAQ come from the germline V gene. No DNA is given; TCRdb re-called the 5' RACE reads and lists each CDR3 protein once. The sample's table shows about 370,000 distinct CDR3 sequences. About this clonotype: Its antigen is unidentified.

The chain links TRBV7-6 to TRBJ1-1. The sequence derives from a woman in her fifties or sixties in good health. Sequenced input: blood T cells: a sorted CD56 or NKG2C T cell subset, CD4+ or CD8+ T cells, or bulk PBMC T cells (not recorded which). The CDR3 spells CASSPRDSWAEAFF. The full variable domain, rest sourced from reference TRBV7-6 and TRBJ1-1, is GAGVSQSPRYKVTKRGQDVALRCDPISGHVSLYWYRQALGQGPEFLTYFNYEAQQDKSGLPNDRFSAERPEGSISTLTIQRTEQRDSAMYRCASSPRDSWAEAFFGQGTRLTVV.